The T cell receptor beta chain described here comes from a study of early T cells in non-severe SARS-CoV-2 infection. V was pared by 5 bases and J by 7 bases, with 17 bases between. There are 14 residues in the CDR3. TCRdb redid the calling of the 5' RACE reads with MiXCR, one entry per CDR3 protein. The sample holds tens of thousands of distinct CDR3 sequences, 13% seen once. The gene calls are TRBV12-3 or TRBV12-4 and TRBJ2-5; D is perhaps TRBD1 (6 bases). The clonotype comes from an adult who was a healthcare worker with PCR-confirmed SARS-CoV-2 infection or an uninfected control (not recorded which). Sequencing was performed on whole blood. CDR3 amino acids: CASSPLRGSGTQYF. The CDR3, as DNA: TGTGCCAGCAGTCCCCTAAGGGGGTCTGGGACCCAGTACTTC.